This T cell receptor (beta chain) originates from a study of blood T cell repertoires in COVID-19. Study at large: Material from acute and convalescent COVID-19 was sourced from the United States, Italy and Spain.

Authors' data handling: Estimation of nucleated cell counts relied on the amplification of reference gene primers. This table comes from immunoSEQ multiplex PCR, and its TCRdb copy is limited to in-frame clones, with some not included. V, J and clone size are those of that table, while D and trimming were read from the DNA. The table has roughly 350,000 clones, around 87% seen once. This CDR3 contains 16 residues. CDR1 is WNHNN and CDR2 is SYGVQD in the germline V gene (reference sequence). The ends lost 4 bases at V and 5 bases at J; junction bases unmatched: 9. This TCR came from a woman in her 30s with COVID-19, enrolled during active disease. Sequencing was done on a sample of peripheral blood. The chain joins TRBV10-1 to TRBJ2-5; 11 bases map to TRBD2. This CDR3 is CASSGGLAEGIETQYF. The CDR3 DNA sequence: TGCGCCAGCAGTGGGGGACTAGCGGAGGGGATCGAGACCCAGTACTTC.